The 16 T cell receptor beta chains below come from one sample, sequenced in a study of T cell responses to AZD1222 COVID-19 vaccine. Some clones are missing from TCRdb's copy, which holds only in-frame ones; the method was immunoSEQ multiplex PCR. Of some 170,000 clones listed, over 75% were seen once; the top ten hold about 4.3%. Sequenced here: peripheral blood, sampled 28 days after the second AZD1222 dose. The receptors derive from an adult who received the AZD1222 COVID-19 vaccine.

This chain joins TRBV5-1 and TRBJ2-3, with no clear D. V lost 2 bases to trimming and J lost 2 bases, with 3 bases between them. Per germline, CDR1 SGHRS and CDR2 YFSETQ. The length of the CDR3 is 12 residues. The CDR3 sequence is CASSFFTDTQYF. The CDR3 DNA follows: TGCGCCAGCAGCTTTTTCACAGATACGCAGTATTTT. The full variable domain, its missing parts supplied by reference TRBV5-1 and TRBJ2-3, is KAGVTQTPRYLIKTRGQQVTLSCSPISGHRSVSWYQQTPGQGLQFLFEYFSETQRNKGNFPGRFSGRQFSNSRSEMNVSTLELGDSALYLCASSFFTDTQYFGPGTRLTVL.

The V call is TRBV18, the J call TRBJ1-1; a possible D gene is TRBD1 (5 bases). The V end was cut by 5 bases, the J end by 4 bases, with 14 bases between. CDR3 length: 14 residues. Per germline, CDR1 KGHSH and CDR2 LQKENI. The CDR3 reads CASSGTDRLTEAFF. The CDR3 nucleotides read TGTGCCAGCTCAGGGACGGACCGGCTCACTGAAGCTTTCTTT.

This clone has more than one count but fewer than ten. The J gene is TRBJ2-7, the V gene TRBV7-2; a possible D gene is TRBD1 (5 bases). Between the trimmed V and J ends, which lost 2 bases and 6 bases, there was a span of 11 bases. The CDR3 extends over 13 amino acids. In germline, CDR1 is SGHTA, CDR2 FQGNSA. The CDR3 reads CASSLSRVGEQYF. The DNA for the CDR3 is TGTGCCAGCAGCTTATCCAGGGTGGGCGAGCAGTACTTC.

The rearrangement links TRBV19 to TRBJ2-1, with a tentative D call TRBD2 (5 bases). V lost 5 bases and J 5 bases, leaving 19 bases between the germline ends. Germline values: CDR1 LNHDA, CDR2 SQIVND (reference sequence). The CDR3 has 16 amino acids. CDR3 coding DNA: TGTGCCAGTAGTTGGAGGTTCGGGTCCAAAAACAATGAGCAGTTCTTC. It specifies CASSWRFGSKNNEQFF. Complete variable domain (other parts from reference TRBV19 and TRBJ2-1): DGGITQSPKYLFRKEGQNVTLSCEQNLNHDAMYWYRQDPGQGLRLIYYSQIVNDFQKGDIAEGYSVSREKKESFPLTVTSAQKNPTAFYLCASSWRFGSKNNEQFFGPGTRLTVL.

The V call is TRBV14, the J call TRBJ1-4; unclear D gene. This CDR3 contains 14 residues. Germline assignment: CDR1 SGHDN and CDR2 FVKESK. The V gene lost 1 base and the J gene lost 3 bases, with 6 bases spanning the gap. CDR3 protein: CASSQGRPNEKLFF. As DNA, the CDR3 is TGTGCCAGCAGCCAAGGACGGCCTAATGAAAAACTGTTTTTT.

This clone has only one observation. The chain recombines TRBV30 with TRBJ1-2, with D unclear. Deletions cut 1 base from V and 5 bases from J, with 14 bases between. The CDR3 consists of 14 residues. Germline V gives CDR1 GTSNPN, CDR2 SVGIG (reference sequence). CDR3 coding DNA: TGTGCCTGGAGTGATTTAACCGGGAAATATGGCTACACCTTC. It translates to CAWSDLTGKYGYTF.

The chain employs TRBV4-1 and TRBJ2-7; 7 bases map to TRBD1. The CDR3 runs to 15 residues. The germline gives CDR1 MGHRA, CDR2 YSYEKL. V was clipped by 0 bases and J by 2 bases; unmatched bases: 4. CDR3 loop: CASSQDTGVAYEQYF. CDR3 sequence (DNA): TGCGCCAGCAGCCAAGACACAGGGGTCGCCTACGAGCAGTACTTC.

In this sample, this clone turned up a few times. CDR3 coding DNA: TGTGCCAGCAGCCCTCCCGGGGTCGCTTCTGGAAACACCATATATTTT. As protein: CASSPPGVASGNTIYF. This chain uses TRBV7-9 with TRBJ1-3; D remains ambiguous. Trimming cost V 5 bases and J 1 base, with 15 bases left between them. In germline, CDR1 is SEHNR, CDR2 FQNEAQ (reference sequence). This CDR3 contains 16 residues.

The chain is built from TRBV7-3 and TRBJ1-2, with 7 positions matching TRBD1. Germline values: CDR1 SGHTA, CDR2 FQGTGA. The junction had 2 bases not matched to a gene; V was cut back by 3 bases and J by 4 bases. The CDR3 totals 13 residues. In DNA, the CDR3 is TGTGCCAGCAGCTTCGGGACAGTCTATGGCTACACCTTC. Translated, it gives CASSFGTVYGYTF.

This chain uses TRBV25-1 with TRBJ2-1; 12 bases match TRBD2. The CDR3 runs to 18 residues. The ends lost 7 bases at V and 1 base at J; junction bases unmatched: 11. CDR1 and CDR2 from the germline V gene are MGHDK and SYGVNS. The CDR3 DNA reads TGTGCCAGCACCACTAGCGGGGGGACCCGAGATTCCTACAATGAGCAGTTCTTC. It yields the protein CASTTSGGTRDSYNEQFF. Drawing the rest from reference TRBV25-1 and TRBJ2-1, the complete variable domain is EADIYQTPRYLVIGTGKKITLECSQTMGHDKMYWYQQDPGMELHLIHYSYGVNSTEKGDLSSESTVSRIRTEHFPLTLESARPSHTSQYLCASTTSGGTRDSYNEQFFGPGTRLTVL.

This clone was counted once. The chain has TRBV18 and TRBJ2-1; D is tentatively TRBD1 or TRBD2 (5 bases each). With 5 bases removed from V and 2 bases from J, the gap between germline ends came to 10 bases. CDR1 is KGHSH and CDR2 is LQKENI in the germline V gene. The CDR3 spans 14 residues. The DNA for the CDR3 is TGTGCCAGCTCAGGAGAGGGGCCCTACAATGAGCAGTTCTTC. This gives the protein CASSGEGPYNEQFF.

This clone was observed a few times. This chain connects TRBV10-1 to TRBJ2-2, with 11 bases lining up with TRBD2. With 2 bases clipped from V and 4 bases from J, the junction kept 0 bases outside the gene matches. The CDR3 runs 15 residues. CDR1 is WNHNN, CDR2 SYGVQD, per germline (reference sequence). This CDR3 reads CASSEGLAGTGELFF. The CDR3 DNA reads TGCGCCAGCAGTGAGGGACTAGCGGGCACCGGGGAGCTGTTTTTT.

The chain recombines TRBV20-1 with TRBJ2-1; D remains ambiguous. The CDR3 contains 11 residues. V was trimmed by 3 bases and J by 3 bases, leaving 3 bases between them. Germline loops: CDR1 DFQATT, CDR2 SNEGSKA (reference sequence). The CDR3 protein is CSASNYNEQFF. For the CDR3, the DNA is TGCAGTGCTAGTAACTACAATGAGCAGTTCTTC.

The rearrangement joins TRBV3-1 (or the pseudogene TRBV3-2) to TRBJ1-5, with a tentative D call TRBD1 (6 bases). CDR1 and CDR2 from the germline V gene are LGHDT and YNNKEL (reference sequence). This CDR3 has 16 amino acids. The V and J ends lost 0 bases and 6 bases respectively, with 15 bases between them. CDR3 sequence: CASSQDHIGGVQPQHF. CDR3 nucleotide sequence: TGTGCCAGCAGCCAAGATCATATAGGGGGGGTTCAGCCCCAGCATTTT.

The chain is built from TRBV7-9 and TRBJ1-4, with D tentatively TRBD1 (5 bases). The germline V and J ends were trimmed by 3 bases and 3 bases, with 11 bases remaining between them. CDR3 length: 15 residues. Germline V CDR1 and CDR2: SEHNR, FQNEAQ (reference sequence). CDR3: CASSLEGFPNEKLFF. In DNA, the CDR3 is TGTGCCAGCAGCTTGGAGGGGTTTCCTAATGAAAAACTGTTTTTT.

This chain connects TRBV5-1 to TRBJ2-1; D may be TRBD1 or TRBD2 (6 bases each). The germline CDR1 and CDR2 sequences are SGHRS and YFSETQ. The CDR3 totals 13 residues. The V gene lost 7 bases and the J gene lost 4 bases, with 12 bases spanning the gap. The CDR3 nucleotides are TGCGCCAGCGGTAGGGGGGTATACAATGAGCAGTTCTTC. Protein product: CASGRGVYNEQFF.